Below are 26 T cell receptor beta chains sequenced from a single sample in a study of shared T cell receptors in the human thymus. Profiling relied on immunoSEQ multiplex PCR, and the TCRdb table lists in-frame clones only, not all of them. Of under 450,000 clones listed, over 90% were seen once; the top ten hold roughly 0.02%. The sample consisted of thymocytes. These receptors were obtained from a human donor.

The chain uses TRBV7-2 and TRBJ1-2, with TRBD1 as a possible D gene (5 bases). The CDR3 length is 17 residues. CDR1 is SGHTA and CDR2 is FQGNSA in the germline V gene. Trimming cost V 1 base and J 0 bases, with 15 bases left between them. As DNA, the CDR3 is TGTGCCAGCAGCTTAGGGGACCTACTCTCGACTAACTATGGCTACACCTTC. This gives the protein CASSLGDLLSTNYGYTF.

This chain connects TRBV5-1 to TRBJ1-2; D might be TRBD1 (6 bases). CDR1 is SGHRS and CDR2 is YFSETQ in the germline V gene. The CDR3 is 16 residues long. With 4 bases removed from V and 4 bases from J, the gap between germline ends came to 20 bases. CDR3 DNA: TGCGCCAGCAGCCCGGGGACAAACTCTATTCGCTATGGCTACACCTTC. It codes for CASSPGTNSIRYGYTF.

The genes are TRBV10-3 and TRBJ2-7; D possibly uses TRBD1 or TRBD2 (7 bases each). The ends were cut back, 5 bases at V and 6 bases at J, with 17 bases in the middle. The CDR3 length is 14 residues. From germline, CDR1 is ENHRY and CDR2 SYGVKD. The CDR3 is CAISLPDREGEQYF. The CDR3 DNA follows: TGTGCCATCAGTCTTCCCGACAGGGAGGGCGAGCAGTACTTC.

V is TRBV25-1 and J is TRBJ2-3, with D possibly matching TRBD2 (5 bases). Germline V gene sequence: CDR1 MGHDK, CDR2 SYGVNS. CDR3 size: 16 residues. Trimming shortened V by 0 bases and J by 1 base, and 11 bases separated the two germline ends. CDR3 region: CASSEYSGSGTDTQYF. CDR3 nucleotides: TGTGCCAGCAGTGAATACTCGGGTAGCGGCACAGATACGCAGTATTTT.

The chain carries TRBV7-9 and TRBJ1-2, with D possibly matching TRBD1 (5 bases). Germline-derived CDR1 and CDR2 are SEHNR and FQNEAQ (reference sequence). The CDR3 totals 15 residues. V lost 2 bases to trimming and J lost 7 bases, with 17 bases between them. Here the CDR3 reads CASSLKGRGYGGYTF. In DNA, the CDR3 is TGTGCCAGCAGCTTAAAGGGGAGAGGATACGGTGGCTACACCTTC.

The chain uses TRBV6-1 and TRBJ1-5, with 10 bases lining up with TRBD1. V shed 8 bases and J 2 bases; nucleotides not matched to a gene: 6. This CDR3 comprises 15 residues. CDR1 is MNHNS and CDR2 is SASEGT in the germline V gene. The CDR3 loop is CASPGDRGGNQPQHF. CDR3 DNA sequence: TGTGCCAGCCCAGGGGACAGGGGAGGCAATCAGCCCCAGCATTTT.

J is TRBJ1-1 and V is TRBV18, with D maybe TRBD1 (6 bases). V was clipped by 0 bases and J by 10 bases, with 12 bases between them. Per the germline V gene, CDR1 is KGHSH and CDR2 is LQKENI. The CDR3 runs 13 residues. The CDR3 coding sequence is TGTGCCAGCTCACCACCGCGACAGGACCGAGCTTTCTTT. Protein: CASSPPRQDRAFF.

The J gene is TRBJ2-7, the V gene TRBV6-1; unclear D gene. Trimming pared 5 bases from V and 0 bases from J, leaving 8 bases between. This CDR3 region has 13 residues. Germline CDR1 MNHNS, CDR2 SASEGT. The CDR3 coding sequence is TGTGCCAGCAGTTCCCGTAACTCCTACGAGCAGTACTTC. This gives the protein CASSSRNSYEQYF.

This clone was seen just once. The J gene is TRBJ1-5, the V gene TRBV28; D might be TRBD1 (6 bases). Germline-derived CDR1 and CDR2 are MDHEN and SYDVKM. The CDR3 loop spans 14 amino acids. Between the trimmed V and J ends, which lost 4 bases and 3 bases, there was a span of 10 bases. The CDR3 DNA reads as TGTGCCAGCAGTTGGGCAGGGGCCAATCAGCCCCAGCATTTT. Protein product: CASSWAGANQPQHF. The full variable domain, in which reference TRBV28 and TRBJ1-5 provide the parts outside the CDR3, is DVKVTQSSRYLVKRTGEKVFLECVQDMDHENMFWYRQDPGLGLRLIYFSYDVKMKEKGDIPEGYSVSREKKERFSLILESASTNQTSMYLCASSWAGANQPQHFGDGTRLSIL.

The chain employs TRBV9 and TRBJ2-3; the match to TRBD1 covers 7 bases. Germline trimming cut 0 bases from V and 6 bases from J; bases unmatched to any gene: 7. The CDR3 totals 15 residues. Germline CDR1 SGDLS, CDR2 YYNGEE. CDR3 nucleotides: TGTGCCAGCAGCGTAGCTCAGGGGGTATTCGATACGCAGTATTTT. This codes for CASSVAQGVFDTQYF.

The chain carries TRBV7-2 and TRBJ1-5; 7 bases are shared with TRBD1. V trimming: 1 base; J trimming: 11 bases; junction bases outside the gene matches: 8. This CDR3 region has 14 residues. The germline gives CDR1 SGHTA, CDR2 FQGNSA. CDR3 amino acids: CASSLVGAQGAQHF. CDR3 DNA sequence: TGTGCCAGCAGCTTAGTTGGGGCCCAGGGGGCCCAGCATTTT.

The genes are TRBV10-1 and TRBJ1-1; the D gene is possibly TRBD1 (5 bases). The CDR3 has 15 amino acids. Germline CDR1 WNHNN, CDR2 SYGVQD (reference sequence). V was cut by 2 bases and J by 3 bases, with 13 bases left in between. The chain's CDR3 is CASSERGNRYTEAFF. Here the CDR3 DNA reads TGCGCCAGCAGTGAGAGGGGAAACCGCTACACTGAAGCTTTCTTT.

The CDR3: CASSFRGPFEGANEKLFF. CDR3 bases: TGTGCCAGCAGCTTTCGCGGCCCCTTTGAGGGGGCTAATGAAAAACTGTTTTTT. V and J are TRBV11-2 and TRBJ1-4; possible D gene TRBD1, 6 bases. CDR3 length equals 18 residues. Trimming stripped 3 bases from V and 3 bases from J, with 20 bases between. CDR1 and CDR2 (germline): SGHAT, FQNNGV.

V is TRBV6-5 and J is TRBJ2-2; TRBD1 is a possible D gene (5 bases). The CDR3 runs 13 residues. The V gene's germline CDR1 is MNHEY and CDR2 SVGAGI. Deletions cut 6 bases from V and 4 bases from J, with 9 bases between. CDR3 residues: CASRGPPTGELFF. CDR3 nucleotide sequence: TGTGCCAGCAGGGGGCCACCCACCGGGGAGCTGTTTTTT.

The chain is built from TRBV15 and TRBJ2-1; 7 bases are shared with TRBD2. The CDR3 covers 15 residues. Trimming took 0 bases from V and 4 from J; bases not matched to a gene: 3. The germline V gene has CDR1 LNHNV and CDR2 YYDKDF (reference sequence). As DNA, the CDR3 is TGTGCCACCAGCAGAGATCGCGGGGGATACAATGAGCAGTTCTTC. Protein product: CATSRDRGGYNEQFF.

The V and J genes are TRBV28 and TRBJ2-5, with 7 bases lining up with TRBD1. There are 16 residues in the CDR3. After removal of 6 bases from V and 2 bases from J, the junction contained 12 bases not matched to a gene. Germline V gene lookup returns CDR1 MDHEN and CDR2 SYDVKM. CDR3: CASSPWGRGRQETQYF. The CDR3 DNA reads TGTGCCAGCAGCCCCTGGGGCAGGGGGAGACAAGAGACCCAGTACTTC. Full variable domain (remainder filled in from reference TRBV28 and TRBJ2-5): DVKVTQSSRYLVKRTGEKVFLECVQDMDHENMFWYRQDPGLGLRLIYFSYDVKMKEKGDIPEGYSVSREKKERFSLILESASTNQTSMYLCASSPWGRGRQETQYFGPGTRLLVL.

The chain recombines TRBV5-1 with TRBJ2-2, with a tentative D call TRBD1 (5 bases). Trimming took off 2 bases at V and 6 bases at J, with 20 bases between the two ends. The CDR3 is 17 residues long. Per germline, CDR1 SGHRS and CDR2 YFSETQ. The DNA for the CDR3 is TGCGCCAGCAGCTTCGGACACCCGGCCCTTACGGCCGGGGAGCTGTTTTTT. Its translation: CASSFGHPALTAGELFF.

CDR3 sequence: CASSTYGQGAAGYTF. The CDR3 region has the DNA TGTGCCAGCTCAACCTATGGACAGGGGGCGGCCGGCTACACCTTC. This chain joins TRBV18 and TRBJ1-2; 11 nucleotides match TRBD1. The germline V gene encodes CDR1 KGHSH and CDR2 LQKENI. The CDR3 has 15 amino acids. V was pared by 5 bases and J by 8 bases, with 10 bases of the junction left unmatched.

The rearrangement uses TRBV27 and TRBJ2-1; unclear D gene. CDR1 and CDR2 from the germline V gene are MNHEY and SMNVEV (reference sequence). The ends were cut back, 6 bases at V and 7 bases at J, with 7 bases in the middle. CDR3 length equals 11 residues. CDR3 region: CASRDCNEQFF. The CDR3 DNA sequence: TGTGCCAGCAGGGATTGTAATGAGCAGTTCTTC.

The V gene is TRBV5-5, the J gene TRBJ1-1; D possibly corresponds to TRBD1 (5 bases). There are 14 residues in the CDR3. The V end was cut by 1 base, the J end by 1 base, with 8 bases between. Germline V gives CDR1 SGHKS, CDR2 YYEKEE (reference sequence). CDR3 residues: CASSLLGPNTEAFF. The CDR3 DNA follows: TGTGCCAGCAGCTTGTTGGGACCGAACACTGAAGCTTTCTTT.

This CDR3 is CASESLADQETQYF. The DNA for the CDR3 is TGTGCCAGCGAGTCTCTGGCTGACCAAGAGACCCAGTACTTC. J is TRBJ2-5 and V is TRBV28; D call uncertain. The CDR3 is 14 residues long. Trimming removed 8 bases from V and 0 bases from J, with 13 bases in between. Germline lookup yields CDR1 MDHEN and CDR2 SYDVKM.

The CDR3 loop reads CAISESRKQETQYF. The CDR3 DNA reads as TGTGCCATCAGTGAGTCCCGGAAACAAGAGACCCAGTACTTC. The genes are TRBV10-3 and TRBJ2-5; unclear D gene. This CDR3 region has 14 residues. Germline V gene sequence: CDR1 ENHRY, CDR2 SYGVKD. The V gene lost 0 bases and the J gene lost 2 bases, with 7 bases spanning the gap.

The CDR3 sequence: CASSRTSGTSGSHEQFF. The CDR3 coding sequence is TGTGCCAGCAGCCGAACTTCCGGGACTAGCGGGAGTCATGAGCAGTTCTTC. The chain employs TRBV7-3 and TRBJ2-1; TRBD2 agrees at 14 bases. CDR3 length equals 17 residues. V shed 5 bases, J shed 8 bases, and the junction held 11 bases outside the gene matches. The germline V gene has CDR1 SGHTA and CDR2 FQGTGA. The whole variable domain, filled in from reference TRBV7-3 and TRBJ2-1, reads GAGVSQTPSNKVTEKGKYVELRCDPISGHTALYWYRQSLGQGPEFLIYFQGTGAADDSGLPNDRFFAVRPEGSVSTLKIQRTERGDSAVYLCASSRTSGTSGSHEQFFGPGTRLTVL.

The chain links TRBV25-1 to TRBJ2-5, with 7 positions matching TRBD1. TRBJ2-7 explains the end of the DNA better; the J call may be wrong. Per germline, CDR1 MGHDK and CDR2 SYGVNS. This CDR3 is built from 13 residues. The chain's CDR3 is CASKGDRAYEQYF. In DNA form, the CDR3 reads TGTGCCAGCAAGGGGGACAGAGCCTACGAGCAGTACTTC.

CDR3 amino acids: CASSLGGRETQYF. CDR3 bases: TGTGCCAGCAGCTTGGGGGGGAGAGAGACCCAGTACTTC. V gene TRBV5-8 combines with J gene TRBJ2-5; D may correspond to TRBD1 or TRBD2 (5 bases each). The CDR3 spans 13 residues. Germline assignment: CDR1 SGHTS and CDR2 YDEGEE. Trimming took off 0 bases at V and 4 bases at J, with 7 bases between the two ends. Filled out from reference TRBV5-8 and TRBJ2-5, the complete variable domain reads EAGVTQSPTHLIKTRGQQATLRCSPISGHTSVYWYQQALGLGLQFLLWYDEGEERNRGNFPPRFSGRQFPNYSSELNVNALELEDSALYLCASSLGGRETQYFGPGTRLLVL.

J is TRBJ2-2 and V is TRBV2; the D gene is possibly TRBD1 (5 bases). Trimming left V 3 bases short and J 3 bases short, with 20 bases between. This CDR3 is built from 18 residues. CDR1 and CDR2 from the germline V gene are SNHLY and FYNNEI. In DNA, the CDR3 is TGTGCCAGCAGTGATAGGGGCCCTATTGCCGACGACACCGGGGAGCTGTTTTTT. Encoded protein: CASSDRGPIADDTGELFF.